Following are 12 T cell receptor beta chains from one sample sequenced in a study of shared clonotypes between healthy human individuals. Repertoires were generated with immunoSEQ multiplex PCR, while TCRdb's copy carries only in-frame clones and drops some. The sample records about 690,000 clones, 90% being singletons. The specimen was memory CD8+ T cells from PBMCs. Subset described: CD45RO+ cells pooled with CCR7-negative TemRA cells. The receptors shown here come from a man between 18 and 35 years old in good health. Some clones in this sample may be carry-over from other donors' samples.

Notes on this clone: Other DNA sequences in the sample encode the same CDR3. The V call is TRBV5-6, the J call TRBJ2-1; 7 bases are shared with TRBD1. The germline CDR1 and CDR2 sequences are SGHDT and YYEEEE. The CDR3 spans 14 residues. The J segment lost 4 bases and the V segment lost 2 bases, leaving 3 bases of the junction unmatched. The CDR3 sequence: CASSFGTAYNEQFF. The CDR3 DNA sequence: TGTGCCAGCAGCTTTGGGACAGCGTACAATGAGCAGTTCTTC.

The chain is built from TRBV5-6 and TRBJ1-1; perhaps TRBD1 as D (5 bases). Germline assignment: CDR1 SGHDT and CDR2 YYEEEE. V dropped 5 bases and J dropped 6 bases, with 8 bases sitting between them. CDR3 size: 11 residues. CDR3 nucleotides: TGTGCCAGCAGTACGGGGCCTGAAGCTTTCTTT. Its translation is CASSTGPEAFF.

The chain recombines TRBV7-9 with TRBJ2-1; D is possibly TRBD2 (5 bases). Germline CDR1 is SEHNR and CDR2 is FQNEAQ (reference sequence). There are 17 residues in the CDR3. V was cut by 1 base and J by 0 bases, with 13 bases left in between. CDR3 sequence (DNA): TGTGCCAGCAGCTTAGGGAGTAAACGGGGCTCCTACAATGAGCAGTTCTTC. Its translation is CASSLGSKRGSYNEQFF.

This chain connects TRBV5-4 to TRBJ2-3; D is perhaps TRBD1 or TRBD2 (5 bases each). This CDR3 spans 17 amino acids. Germline V gene sequence: CDR1 SGHNT, CDR2 YYREEE (reference sequence). V was clipped by 3 bases and J by 2 bases, with 19 bases between them. CDR3 loop: CASSWGPRGTVTDTQYF. DNA of the CDR3: TGTGCCAGCAGCTGGGGCCCCCGGGGTACGGTCACAGATACGCAGTATTTT.

The V gene is TRBV2, the J gene TRBJ2-7, with a possible D match to TRBD2 (6 bases). CDR1 is SNHLY, CDR2 FYNNEI, per germline. This CDR3 contains 16 residues. Trimming shortened V by 7 bases and J by 2 bases, and 21 bases separated the two germline ends. DNA of the CDR3: TGTGCCAGCAAGGAGGGGAAAACCCACAGCACCTACGAGCAGTACTTC. Protein: CASKEGKTHSTYEQYF.

This clone was seen repeatedly, ten times or more. The J gene is TRBJ2-1, the V gene TRBV6-4; 9 positions agree with TRBD1. Germline trimming cut 0 bases from V and 6 bases from J; bases unmatched to any gene: 3. The CDR3 runs 15 residues. Looked up from germline, CDR1 is MRHNA and CDR2 is SNTAGT. Here the CDR3 reads CASSDSGQGGNEQFF. The DNA for the CDR3 is TGTGCCAGCAGTGACTCGGGACAGGGAGGCAATGAGCAGTTCTTC.

The J gene is TRBJ2-5, the V gene TRBV5-1; D not certain. Deletions cut 2 bases from V and 1 base from J, with 3 bases between. Germline CDR1 SGHRS, CDR2 YFSETQ. This CDR3 is 12 amino acids long. CDR3 loop: CASSLTQETQYF. The CDR3 coding sequence is TGCGCCAGCAGCTTAACCCAAGAGACCCAGTACTTC. The variable domain in full, completed from reference TRBV5-1 and TRBJ2-5, reads KAGVTQTPRYLIKTRGQQVTLSCSPISGHRSVSWYQQTPGQGLQFLFEYFSETQRNKGNFPGRFSGRQFSNSRSEMNVSTLELGDSALYLCASSLTQETQYFGPGTRLLVL.

The rearrangement uses TRBV5-1 and TRBJ2-7; TRBD1 matches 10 bases. This CDR3 spans 13 amino acids. Germline values: CDR1 SGHRS, CDR2 YFSETQ. The ends lost 4 bases at V and 8 bases at J; junction bases unmatched: 6. CDR3 nucleotide sequence: TGCGCCAGCAGCGACGGGACAGGGGTACAGCAGTACTTC. Protein sequence: CASSDGTGVQQYF.

The chain couples TRBV30 to TRBJ1-2, with 7 positions matching TRBD1. Trimming removed 7 bases from V and 0 bases from J; junction bases left unmatched: 11. This CDR3 is built from 15 residues. Germline assignment: CDR1 GTSNPN and CDR2 SVGIG (reference sequence). The CDR3, as DNA: TGTGCCTACACGACAGGGCGGTATGCTAACTATGGCTACACCTTC. Protein product: CAYTTGRYANYGYTF.

The rearrangement joins TRBV5-6 to TRBJ1-5, with 10 bases that match TRBD1. The CDR3 spans 14 residues. V lost 0 bases and J lost 6; bases outside the gene matches: 0. Germline V gene lookup returns CDR1 SGHDT and CDR2 YYEEEE. The CDR3 nucleotides are TGTGCCAGCAGCTTGGGGACAGGGGGTCAGCCCCAGCATTTT. It specifies CASSLGTGGQPQHF.

The J gene is TRBJ2-6, the V gene TRBV5-4; D uncertain. The ends were cut back, 1 base at V and 0 bases at J, with 2 bases in the middle. CDR3 length: 14 amino acids. Per germline, CDR1 SGHNT and CDR2 YYREEE (reference sequence). CDR3 in DNA: TGTGCCAGCAGCTTGCCCTCTGGGGCCAACGTCCTGACTTTC. It is translated as CASSLPSGANVLTF.

The V and J genes are TRBV28 and TRBJ1-1; perhaps TRBD1 as D (6 bases). This CDR3 has 14 amino acids. From germline, CDR1 is MDHEN and CDR2 SYDVKM. V shed 3 bases and J shed 6 bases, with 14 bases lying between them. The CDR3 sequence is CASSFVRGVAEAFF. The CDR3 region has the DNA TGTGCCAGCAGTTTTGTCAGGGGAGTAGCTGAAGCTTTCTTT.